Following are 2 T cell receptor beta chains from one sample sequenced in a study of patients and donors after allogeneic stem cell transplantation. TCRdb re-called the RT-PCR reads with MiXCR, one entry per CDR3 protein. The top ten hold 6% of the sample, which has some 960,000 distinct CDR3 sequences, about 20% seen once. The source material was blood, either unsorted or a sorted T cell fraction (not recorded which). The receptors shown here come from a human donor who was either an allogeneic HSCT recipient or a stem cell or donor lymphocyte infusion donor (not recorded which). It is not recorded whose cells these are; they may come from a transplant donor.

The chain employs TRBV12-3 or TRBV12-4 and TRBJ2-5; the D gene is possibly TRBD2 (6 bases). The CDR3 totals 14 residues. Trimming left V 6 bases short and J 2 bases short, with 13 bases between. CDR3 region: CASRGTYQQETQYF. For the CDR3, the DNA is TGTGCCAGCAGGGGGACTTATCAACAAGAGACCCAGTACTTC.

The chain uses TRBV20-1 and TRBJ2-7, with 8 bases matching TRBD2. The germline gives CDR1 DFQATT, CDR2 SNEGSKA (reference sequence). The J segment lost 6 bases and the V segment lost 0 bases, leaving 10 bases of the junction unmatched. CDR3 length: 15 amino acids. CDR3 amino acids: CSARDLGTSSIEQYF. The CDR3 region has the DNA TGCAGTGCTAGAGATTTGGGGACTAGTTCCATCGAGCAGTACTTC.